This TCR beta chain was found in a study of T-cell reconstitution after alpha-beta-depleted transplantation in children (dated by TCRdb to 2015 to 2016). About the investigation overall: T-cell immune reconstitution after TCRalphabeta/CD19-depleted allogeneic hematopoietic cell transplantation in children was quantitatively tracked in the study by means of TCR repertoire profiling.

Library construction relied on PCR. TCRdb names Illumina HiSeq 2500 as the instrument used. Molecular barcoding was employed in the preparation of TCR libraries, with unique molecular identifiers being used to normalize TCRbeta repertoire quantification. TCRdb handled the public reads itself, with Q25 trimming in fastp and clone calling in MiXCR, and kept productive beta chains. A single entry per CDR3 protein holds the most common genes and DNA from its merged rows. This sample gives a few hundred thousand distinct CDR3 sequences in total; around two fifths of them show up just once. 27% of the sample is taken by the ten largest. Broad study findings and their caveats: The frequencies of hyperexpanded clones fell over the following months, and after one year, T-cell counts and TCRbeta diversity were mostly attributed to newly produced T cells. About two months after transplant, the apparently early recovery of alphabetaT-cell counts reportedly depended on just several hundred clones that had expanded rapidly and came from non-depleted graft cells. In some patients, high TCRbeta diversity at day 60 was attributed to recipient T cells and intrathymic progenitors that had survived conditioning.

Of note for this clonotype: Its antigen remains unidentified. There are no base qualities to consult, and no much larger clone falls within one base.

In the germline V gene, CDR1 corresponds to MNHNS and CDR2 to SASEGT. Cut back by 10 bases and 3 bases, the V and J ends lie 17 bases apart. From its cysteine to its phenylalanine, the CDR3 spans 14 amino acids. Of all the DNA, just the CDR3 is kept, 42 bases in frame from base 1. The treatment or condition label here, explained by the study, means: allogeneic hematopoietic cell transplantation with graft depleted of TCRalphabeta T cells and CD19 B cells. Transplant recipients were children who received TCRalphabeta/CD19-depleted allogeneic hematopoietic cell grafts. The chain couples TRBV6-1 to TRBJ2-3, with TRBD1 tentatively as D gene (6 bases match). The receptor comes from a girl aged 2-10 years with aplastic anemia, due to receive a stem cell transplant. The sequenced sample was PBMCs, obtained before TCRalphabeta/CD19-depleted stem cell transplant. The DNA sequence is given as TGTGCCACGACAGGTCGCCGAGGGACAGATACGCAGTATTTT. This translates into CATTGRRGTDTQYF.